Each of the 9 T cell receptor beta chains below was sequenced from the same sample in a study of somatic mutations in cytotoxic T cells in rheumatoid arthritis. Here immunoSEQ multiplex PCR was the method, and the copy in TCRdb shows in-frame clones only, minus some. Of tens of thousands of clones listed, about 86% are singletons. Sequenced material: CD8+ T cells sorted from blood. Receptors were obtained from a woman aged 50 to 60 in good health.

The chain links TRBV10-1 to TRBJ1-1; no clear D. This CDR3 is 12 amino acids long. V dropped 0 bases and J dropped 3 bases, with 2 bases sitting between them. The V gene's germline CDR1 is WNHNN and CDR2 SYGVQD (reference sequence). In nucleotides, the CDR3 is TGCGCCAGCAGTGAGTCGTACACTGAAGCTTTCTTT. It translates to CASSESYTEAFF.

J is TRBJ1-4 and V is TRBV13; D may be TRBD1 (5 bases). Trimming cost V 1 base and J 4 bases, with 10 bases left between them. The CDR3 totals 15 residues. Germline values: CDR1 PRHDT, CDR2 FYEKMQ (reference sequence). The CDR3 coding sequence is TGTGCCAGCAGCTTAGCCGGGACGGGTAATGAAAAACTGTTTTTT. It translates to CASSLAGTGNEKLFF.

CDR3: CASSQDEISAGQETQYF. In DNA, the CDR3 is TGCGCCAGCAGCCAAGATGAGATCTCGGCCGGACAAGAGACCCAGTACTTC. The chain employs TRBV4-1 and TRBJ2-5; unclear D gene. Germline V gene lookup returns CDR1 MGHRA and CDR2 YSYEKL. Trimming left V 0 bases short and J 2 bases short, with 16 bases between. This CDR3 is 17 amino acids long.

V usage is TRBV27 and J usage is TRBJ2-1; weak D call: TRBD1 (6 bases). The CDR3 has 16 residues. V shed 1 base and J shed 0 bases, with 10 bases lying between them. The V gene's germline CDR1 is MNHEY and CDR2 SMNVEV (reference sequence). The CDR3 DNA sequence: TGTGCCAGCAGTTTATTAAGACAGGCCTCCTACAATGAGCAGTTCTTC. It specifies CASSLLRQASYNEQFF.

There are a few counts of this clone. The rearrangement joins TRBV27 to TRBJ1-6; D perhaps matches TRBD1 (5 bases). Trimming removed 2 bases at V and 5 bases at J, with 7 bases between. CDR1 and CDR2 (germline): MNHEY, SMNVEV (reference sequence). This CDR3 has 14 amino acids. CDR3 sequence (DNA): TGTGCCAGCAGTTTAGGGGGGGATAATTCACCCCTCCACTTT. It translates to CASSLGGDNSPLHF.

The CDR3 nucleotides are TGCGCCAGCAGCCAAGATGGGCCCGGTGGTGTCAATGAGCAGTTCTTC. Translating it yields CASSQDGPGGVNEQFF. This chain uses TRBV4-1 with TRBJ2-1; D gene ambiguous. The CDR3 loop spans 16 amino acids. Germline-derived CDR1 and CDR2 are MGHRA and YSYEKL. V was trimmed by 0 bases and J by 6 bases, leaving 15 bases between them.

The CDR3 is CASSGNRDASNDGYGYTF. The CDR3 nucleotides read TGTGCCAGCAGCGGCAACCGGGACGCCTCAAATGACGGCTATGGCTACACCTTC. V gene TRBV9 combines with J gene TRBJ1-2, with D maybe TRBD1 (5 bases). The germline gives CDR1 SGDLS, CDR2 YYNGEE. Deletions cut 3 bases from V and 4 bases from J, with 25 bases between. This CDR3 region has 18 residues.

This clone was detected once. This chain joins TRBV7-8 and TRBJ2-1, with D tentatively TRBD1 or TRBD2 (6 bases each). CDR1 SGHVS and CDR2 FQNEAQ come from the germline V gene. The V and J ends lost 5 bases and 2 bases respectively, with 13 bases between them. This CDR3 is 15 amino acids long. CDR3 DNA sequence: TGTGCCAGCAGCCCCCCTGGGGGGCCCTACAATGAGCAGTTCTTC. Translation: CASSPPGGPYNEQFF.

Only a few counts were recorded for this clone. The CDR3 DNA follows: TGTGCCAGCAGCCTACCCGGGACAGCCTACGAGCAGTACGTC. As protein: CASSLPGTAYEQYV. V usage is TRBV28 and J usage is TRBJ2-7, with 7 bases identical to TRBD1. The CDR3 runs 14 residues. Per the germline V gene, CDR1 is MDHEN and CDR2 is SYDVKM. V lost 6 bases to trimming and J lost 2 bases; unmatched junction nucleotides: 7.